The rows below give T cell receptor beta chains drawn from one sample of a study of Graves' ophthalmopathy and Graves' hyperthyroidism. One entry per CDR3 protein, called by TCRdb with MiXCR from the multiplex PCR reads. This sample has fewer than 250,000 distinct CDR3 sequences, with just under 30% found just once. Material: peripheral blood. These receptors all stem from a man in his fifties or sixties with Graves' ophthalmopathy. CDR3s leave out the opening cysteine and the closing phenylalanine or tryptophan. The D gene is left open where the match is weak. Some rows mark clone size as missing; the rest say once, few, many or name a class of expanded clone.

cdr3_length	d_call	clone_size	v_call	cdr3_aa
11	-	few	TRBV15	ATSSPEGQPQH
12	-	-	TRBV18	ASSPGALNQPQH
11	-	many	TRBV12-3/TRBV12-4	ASYSSVSPHQH
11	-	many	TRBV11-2	ASSSRTVYEQY
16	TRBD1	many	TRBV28	ASSLGTGRAAWGETQY
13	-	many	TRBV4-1	ASSQDRGSPQPQH
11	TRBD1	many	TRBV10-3	AISGQGAYEQY
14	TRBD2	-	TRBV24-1	ATSPGTSGVKETQY
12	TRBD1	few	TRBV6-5	ASSYDRGPYEQY
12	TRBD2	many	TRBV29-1	SAGGLATQETQY
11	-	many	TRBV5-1	ASSSQGYYEQY
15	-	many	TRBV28	ASSFRLTIRSKNLQY
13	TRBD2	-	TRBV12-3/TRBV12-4	ASSEDWGGRETQY
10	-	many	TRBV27	ASTSGGGEQY
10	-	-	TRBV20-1	SARDLRNTIY
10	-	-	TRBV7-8	ASSLSRGEQY
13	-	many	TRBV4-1	ASSQDRPPNQPQH
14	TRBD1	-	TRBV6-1	ASSELDRRYNSPLH
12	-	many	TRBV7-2	ASSPRINQETQY
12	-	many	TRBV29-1	SVAETVNNQPQH
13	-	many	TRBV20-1	SARSTSGGSQPQH
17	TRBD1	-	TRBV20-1	SARVRPGTDNARNQPQH
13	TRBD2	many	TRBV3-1	ASSPWTRNTGELF
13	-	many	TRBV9	ASSARGGFDYGYT
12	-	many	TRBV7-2	ASSPQWSSYEQY
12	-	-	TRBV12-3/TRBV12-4	ASSFDSEYYEQY
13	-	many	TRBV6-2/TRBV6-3	ASKESRTNTGELF
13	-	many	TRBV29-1	SVGTYISGANVLT
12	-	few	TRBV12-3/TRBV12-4	ASSLGGSRYGYT
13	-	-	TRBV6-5	ASSYGGVGGETQY
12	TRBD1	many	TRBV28	ASSPTGVGYEQY
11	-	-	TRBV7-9	ASSLRSLETQY
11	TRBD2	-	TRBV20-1	SARGTSDYEQY
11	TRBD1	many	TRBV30	AWRDRGGGTQY
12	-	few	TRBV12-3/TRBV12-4	ASSLLGLNQPQH
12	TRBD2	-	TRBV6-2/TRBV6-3	ASSIGLAEYEQY
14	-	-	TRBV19	ASSIEGLTGANVLT
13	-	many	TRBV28	ASSPLLITNQPQH
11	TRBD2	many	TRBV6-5	ASRGTSGYEQY
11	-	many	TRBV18	ASSPSGGTEAF
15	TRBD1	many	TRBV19	ASSANRGRQAKNIQY
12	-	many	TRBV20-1	SARDPGPSRPQH
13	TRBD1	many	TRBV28	ASRPTGGQGTEAF
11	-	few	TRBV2	ASHPQGGQPQH
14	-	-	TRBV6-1	ASSPDSTITNSPLH
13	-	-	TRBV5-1	ASSQMGTANTEAF
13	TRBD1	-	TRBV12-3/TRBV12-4	ASSSHRGLGETQY
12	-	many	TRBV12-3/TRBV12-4	ASSITTINQPQH
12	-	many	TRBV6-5	ASSYLAEGYGYT
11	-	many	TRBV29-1	SVPGTSVYEQY
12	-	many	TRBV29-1	SVERTDTNYGYT
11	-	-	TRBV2	ASSPHSGNTIY
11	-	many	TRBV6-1	ASSDPGRYGYT